The 5 T cell receptor beta chains below come from one sample, sequenced in a study of control samples from healthy donors and cancer patients (dated by TCRdb to about 2020). The library was obtained by the immunoSEQ multiplex PCR assay. Not all clones reach the TCRdb copy of this immuneACCESS table, which keeps in-frame sequences only. Checked studies attribute under half of the gap to unresolved V genes and leave the rest unexplained. The sample profile shows 100,000 to 150,000 clones; more than 85% of them were found once. Of the sample, 8.5% to 10% is held by the ten largest clones. The sample comprised blood. Receptors were obtained from a man aged 18 to 35 in good health.

This sequence joins TRBV29-1 and TRBJ2-2, with D maybe TRBD1 (6 bases). Germline loops: CDR1 SQVTM, CDR2 ANQGSEA. The CDR3 contains 14 residues. V lost 5 bases, J lost 7 bases, and 17 bases lay in between. The chain's CDR3 is CSVSDTGLSGELFF. As DNA, the CDR3 is TGCAGCGTTTCAGACACAGGGTTGAGCGGGGAGCTGTTTTTT.

The rearrangement links TRBV30 to TRBJ1-4; weak D call: TRBD1 (5 bases). This CDR3 spans 16 amino acids. CDR1 is GTSNPN and CDR2 is SVGIG in the germline V gene (reference sequence). Trimming took 4 bases from V and 7 from J, leaving 22 bases between them. The CDR3 is CAWKPGLLASGEKLFF. The CDR3 DNA reads as TGTGCCTGGAAACCGGGACTTCTAGCCAGCGGTGAAAAACTGTTTTTT. Complete variable domain (other parts from reference TRBV30 and TRBJ1-4): SQTIHQWPATLVQPVGSPLSLECTVEGTSNPNLYWYRQAAGRGLQLLFYSVGIGQISSEVPQNLSASRPQDRQFILSSKKLLLSDSGFYLCAWKPGLLASGEKLFFGSGTQLSVL.

This clone has just a few counts. V is TRBV19 and J is TRBJ1-1; 8 bases fit TRBD1. Germline V CDR1 and CDR2: LNHDA, SQIVND (reference sequence). The CDR3 loop spans 15 amino acids. Unmatched junction bases numbered 7, after V lost 6 bases and J lost 1 base. The CDR3 spells CASRWKDRANTEAFF. As DNA, the CDR3 is TGTGCCAGTAGATGGAAGGACAGGGCGAACACTGAAGCTTTCTTT.

This clone was picked up one time. V is TRBV4-1 and J is TRBJ1-6, with no clear D. This CDR3 region has 14 residues. With 6 bases removed from V and 8 bases from J, the gap between germline ends came to 14 bases. CDR1 is MGHRA and CDR2 is YSYEKL in the germline V gene. The CDR3: CASSPSTGDSPLHF. The DNA for the CDR3 is TGCGCCAGCAGTCCCAGTACTGGCGATTCACCCCTCCACTTT.

CDR3 DNA: TGTGCCAGCAGCTTGGGACAGGGAGGATCTAATGAAAAACTGTTTTTT. Protein sequence: CASSLGQGGSNEKLFF. The J gene is TRBJ1-4, the V gene TRBV5-5; 7 bases fit TRBD1. Germline V gene lookup returns CDR1 SGHKS and CDR2 YYEKEE (reference sequence). CDR3 length: 16 amino acids. Germline trimming cut 0 bases from V and 3 bases from J; bases unmatched to any gene: 5. Variable domain in full (rest from reference TRBV5-5 and TRBJ1-4): DAGVTQSPTHLIKTRGQQVTLRCSPISGHKSVSWYQQVLGQGPQFIFQYYEKEERGRGNFPDRFSARQFPNYSSELNVNALLLGDSALYLCASSLGQGGSNEKLFFGSGTQLSVL.